This T cell receptor (beta chain) was documented in a study of T-cell reconstitution after alpha-beta-depleted transplantation in children. Findings and caveats of the study: Alpha-beta T cells about two months after transplant reportedly derived from several hundred expanded graft clones. Surviving recipient cells, namely T cells and thymic progenitors, were the source of high day-60 TCRbeta diversity in some patients. T-cell numbers and diversity, one year after transplant, stemmed largely from T cells that were newly produced.

Using unique molecular identifiers, the investigators prepared the TCRbeta library. Using its own MiXCR run on the PCR reads, TCRdb lists one record per CDR3 protein. In the table there are about 420,000 distinct CDR3 sequences, 15% to 20% of which are singletons. Concerning this clonotype: Its antigen is still unknown.

Source: PBMCs, mostly from graft donor cells, taken 360 days after TCRalphabeta/CD19-depleted stem cell transplant. This TCR came from a boy under two years old who had a stem cell transplant for Wiskott-Aldrich syndrome, so the T cells may come from the graft donor.

CDR3 nucleotide sequence: TGTGCCATGGGACAGCAGGCCTACAATGAGCAGTTCTTC. Amino acids: CAMGQQAYNEQFF. The rearrangement uses TRBV10-3 and TRBJ2-1, with 7 bases aligning to TRBD1. V shed 9 bases and J 2 bases; nucleotides not matched to a gene: 4. Germline V gives CDR1 ENHRY, CDR2 SYGVKD. This CDR3 region has 13 residues.